This T cell receptor (beta chain) was identified during a study of blood T cells in healthy people across ages. CDR3 length: 13 amino acids. Per germline, CDR1 SGHRS and CDR2 YFSETQ. A remark on this clonotype: A much larger clone differs from this one at a single base, so this may be a read error.

Through a sample-barcoded 5' primer and a J-beta primer mix, a second PCR was run for 7 to 11 cycles. TCRdb used MiXCR to reprocess the 5' RACE reads, holding one entry per CDR3 protein. The repertoire holds 700,000 to 850,000 distinct CDR3 sequences, with about 34% as singletons. Material: blood. The chain carries TRBV5-1 and TRBJ2-7, with a tentative D call TRBD2 (6 bases). The sequence came from a man aged 18-30 years in good health. Here the CDR3 reads CAGSLIGEDEQYF. CDR3 nucleotide sequence: TGCGCCGGCAGCTTAATAGGGGAGGACGAGCAGTACTTC.